Listed below are T cell receptor beta chains from one sample, sequenced in a study of control samples from healthy donors and cancer patients. The method was immunoSEQ multiplex PCR; TCRdb's version includes in-frame clones alone and lacks a portion of them. The sample yields about 2,000 clones, nearly 80% seen once. Sequencing was performed on formalin-fixed, paraffin-embedded tissue. The receptors were sampled from a female donor with lung cancer. Both conserved end residues are part of each CDR3. Fields, in order: J gene, V gene, D gene, clone size, CDR3 protein, CDR3 DNA. A D gene is named only where the DNA matches it firmly. Part of the rows lack a size; the others show once, few, many or a class for expanded clones.

>TRBJ2-5|TRBV10-3|NA|NA
CAISGSLLQETQYF
TGTGCCATCAGTGGCTCTCTTCTCCAAGAGACCCAGTACTTC
>TRBJ1-3|TRBV4-1|NA|NA
CASSHRSSGNTIYF
TGCGCCAGCAGCCATAGATCCTCTGGAAACACCATATATTTT
>TRBJ2-3|TRBV3-1/TRBV3-2|NA|NA
CASSQELGSGTDTQYF
TGTGCCAGCAGCCAAGAACTCGGGAGTGGCACAGATACGCAGTATTTT
>TRBJ2-1|TRBV3-1/TRBV3-2|TRBD1|NA
CASSQRQGSYNEQFF
TGTGCCAGCAGCCAACGACAGGGCTCCTACAATGAGCAGTTCTTC
>TRBJ2-3|TRBV4-2|NA|NA
CASSQTDLGGTQYF
TGTGCCAGCAGCCAAACCGACCTGGGCGGTACGCAGTATTTT
>TRBJ1-5|TRBV27|NA|NA
CASSFYSNQPQHF
TGTGCCAGCAGTTTTTATAGCAATCAGCCCCAGCATTTT
>TRBJ1-4|TRBV5-1|NA|NA
CASSPSGSTNEKLFF
TGCGCCAGCAGCCCGAGTGGTTCGACTAATGAAAAACTGTTTTTT
>TRBJ1-2|TRBV6-5|TRBD1|NA
CASSGQGGAGGYTF
TGTGCCAGCAGCGGACAGGGCGGGGCAGGTGGCTACACCTTC
>TRBJ2-1|TRBV5-6|NA|NA
CASSLNGRGLNEQFF
TGTGCCAGCAGCTTGAACGGACGGGGCCTCAATGAGCAGTTCTTC
>TRBJ2-3|TRBV6-1|TRBD2|NA
CASSGGTSGAPTDTQYF
TGTGCCAGCAGTGGAGGGACTAGCGGGGCGCCCACAGATACGCAGTATTTT
>TRBJ2-3|TRBV3-1/TRBV3-2|NA|NA
CASSPRTGSGTQYF
TGTGCCAGCAGCCCCCGAACGGGGTCGGGTACGCAGTATTTT
>TRBJ2-7|TRBV19|TRBD2|NA
CASSISLGLAGPEQYF
TGTGCCAGTAGTATTTCTCTAGGACTAGCGGGTCCCGAGCAGTACTTC
>TRBJ2-3|TRBV6-1|TRBD1|NA
CASSDGQGRGTDTQYF
TGTGCCAGCAGTGACGGACAGGGGAGAGGAACAGATACGCAGTATTTT
>TRBJ2-2|TRBV10-3|NA|NA
CAISKRVDTGELFF
TGTGCCATCAGTAAAAGGGTCGACACCGGGGAGCTGTTTTTT
>TRBJ2-3|TRBV6-5|TRBD2|NA
CASKIGLASTDTQYF
TGTGCCAGCAAGATAGGACTAGCGAGCACAGATACGCAGTATTTT
>TRBJ2-4|TRBV7-8|NA|once
CASSLKGPRNIQYF
TGTGCCAGCAGCTTAAAGGGCCCGCGAAACATTCAGTACTTC
>TRBJ2-7|TRBV11-1|NA|NA
CASSPVGPWGYEQYF
TGTGCCAGCAGCCCAGTCGGGCCTTGGGGGTACGAGCAGTACTTC
>TRBJ2-7|TRBV5-8|NA|NA
CASSRSYEQYF
TGTGCCAGCAGCCGATCCTACGAGCAGTACTTC
>TRBJ1-4|TRBV28|NA|NA
CASSWSGINEKLFF
TGTGCCAGCAGTTGGTCAGGGATTAATGAAAAACTGTTTTTT
>TRBJ1-4|TRBV10-1|NA|once
CARRQATNEKLFF
TGCGCCAGGAGACAGGCAACTAATGAAAAACTGTTTTTT
>TRBJ1-4|TRBV21-1|NA|once
CASSGQGQATNEKLFF
TGTGCCAGCAGTGGACAGGGGCAGGCAACTAATGAAAAACTGTTTTTT
>TRBJ2-3|TRBV5-1|TRBD2|NA
CASSLGLASDTQYF
TGCGCCAGCAGCTTGGGACTAGCCTCAGATACGCAGTATTTT
>TRBJ2-5|TRBV29-1|TRBD1|NA
CSVVRQGKETQYF
TGCAGCGTTGTGAGACAGGGAAAAGAGACCCAGTACTTC
>TRBJ2-5|TRBV5-6|NA|few
CASSFRGRETQYF
TGTGCCAGCAGCTTCAGGGGGAGGGAGACCCAGTACTTC
>TRBJ1-4|TRBV6-6|NA|NA
CASTRGGRGQEKLFF
TGTGCCAGCACCCGAGGGGGGAGGGGTCAGGAAAAACTGTTTTTT
>TRBJ1-1|TRBV28|NA|NA
CASIDSLLGGLYEAFF
TGTGCCAGCATAGACTCCCTTCTGGGTGGACTTTATGAAGCTTTCTTT
>TRBJ2-3|TRBV4-1|NA|NA
CASSPYGAGTDTQYF
TGCGCCAGCAGCCCCTATGGGGCAGGCACAGATACGCAGTATTTT
>TRBJ1-1|TRBV27|NA|NA
CASSATGGHTEAFF
TGTGCCAGCAGTGCGACCGGTGGTCACACTGAAGCTTTCTTT
>TRBJ2-7|TRBV5-1|TRBD2|NA
CASSLGTAGAGGLYEQYF
TGCGCCAGCAGCTTGGGTACAGCGGGAGCTGGGGGGCTCTACGAGCAGTACTTC
>TRBJ2-5|TRBV7-8|NA|NA
CASSRDATQYF
TGTGCCAGCAGCCGGGACGCGACCCAGTACTTC
>TRBJ2-7|TRBV19|TRBD1|NA
CASSLQTGAGEQYF
TGTGCCAGTAGTCTACAGACAGGGGCGGGGGAGCAGTACTTC
>TRBJ1-5|TRBV2|TRBD1|NA
CASSGDRGVGQPQHF
TGTGCCAGCAGCGGGGACAGGGGGGTAGGTCAGCCCCAGCATTTT
>TRBJ2-1|TRBV11-2|TRBD2|NA
CASSPDWTSVNEQFF
TGTGCCAGCAGCCCCGACTGGACTAGCGTCAATGAGCAGTTCTTC
>TRBJ2-1|TRBV28|TRBD2|NA
CASSLLLAGMGEQFF
TGTGCCAGCAGTTTATTACTAGCGGGAATGGGGGAGCAGTTCTTC
>TRBJ1-4|TRBV6-5|NA|NA
CASSRADGNEKLFF
TGTGCCAGCAGTCGGGCGGACGGGAATGAAAAACTGTTTTTT
>TRBJ2-7|TRBV28|TRBD2|once
CASRVTSGRAGEQYF
TGTGCCAGCAGAGTGACTAGCGGGAGGGCCGGGGAGCAGTACTTC
>TRBJ1-2|TRBV5-1|TRBD1|NA
CASSPKPGTEFGYGYTF
TGCGCCAGCAGCCCTAAACCGGGGACAGAGTTCGGGTATGGCTACACCTTC
>TRBJ2-7|TRBV5-6|NA|NA
CASSFGTNYEQYF
TGTGCCAGCAGCTTCGGGACCAACTACGAGCAGTACTTC
>TRBJ1-1|TRBV19|NA|NA
CASQKGCVGAFF
TGTGCCAGCCAGAAAGGTTGTGTTGGAGCTTTCTTT
>TRBJ1-1|TRBV7-9|NA|NA
CASRLEENTEAFF
TGTGCCAGCAGGTTAGAGGAGAACACTGAAGCTTTCTTT
>TRBJ2-7|TRBV19|NA|NA
CASSIGGLSYEQYF
TGTGCCAGTAGTATTGGGGGTCTCTCCTACGAGCAGTACTTC
>TRBJ2-4|TRBV5-1|NA|NA
CASSLGRGVNIQYF
TGCGCCAGCAGCTTGGGCAGGGGGGTGAACATTCAGTACTTC
>TRBJ2-7|TRBV6-4|NA|once
CASSDFRGEQYF
TGTGCCAGCAGTGACTTCAGGGGCGAGCAGTACTTC
>TRBJ1-4|TRBV5-1|NA|NA
CASSLASRDGEKLFF
TGCGCCAGCAGCTTGGCTTCCAGGGATGGTGAAAAACTGTTTTTT
>TRBJ2-1|TRBV30|NA|NA
CAWSGEADEQFF
TGTGCCTGGAGTGGCGAGGCCGATGAGCAGTTCTTC
>TRBJ2-5|TRBV7-8|TRBD2|NA
CASSSPGLAGTETQYF
TGTGCCAGCAGCTCCCCGGGACTAGCGGGAACAGAGACCCAGTACTTC
>TRBJ2-2|TRBV7-2|NA|NA
CASTQDGDTGELFF
TGTGCCAGCACCCAGGACGGGGACACCGGGGAGCTGTTTTTT
>TRBJ2-5|TRBV6-6|TRBD2|NA
CASSRGRKTSGETQYF
TGTGCCAGCAGTCGAGGACGTAAAACTAGCGGAGAGACCCAGTACTTC